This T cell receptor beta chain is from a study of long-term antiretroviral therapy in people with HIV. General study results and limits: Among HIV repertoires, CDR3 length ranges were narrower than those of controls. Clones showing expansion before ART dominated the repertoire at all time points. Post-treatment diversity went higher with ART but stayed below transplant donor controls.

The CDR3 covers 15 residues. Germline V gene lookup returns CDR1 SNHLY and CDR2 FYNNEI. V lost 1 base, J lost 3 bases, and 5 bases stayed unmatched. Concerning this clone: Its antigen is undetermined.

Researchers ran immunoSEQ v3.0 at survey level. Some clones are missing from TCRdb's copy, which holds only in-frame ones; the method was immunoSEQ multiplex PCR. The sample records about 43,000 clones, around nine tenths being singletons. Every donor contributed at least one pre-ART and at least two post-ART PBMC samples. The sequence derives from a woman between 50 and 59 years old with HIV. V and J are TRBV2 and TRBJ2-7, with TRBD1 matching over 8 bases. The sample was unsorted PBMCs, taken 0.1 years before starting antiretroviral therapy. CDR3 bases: TGTGCCAGCAGTGAAGGAGACAGGGGAATCTACGAGCAGTACTTC. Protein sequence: CASSEGDRGIYEQYF.